This TCR beta chain is drawn from a study of T cell responses to AZD1222 COVID-19 vaccine. General study results and limits: A rise in Spike-specific TCR breadth and depth followed two AZD1222 doses.

This CDR3 is 15 amino acids long. CDR1 and CDR2 (germline): MNHEY, SVGAGI. After removal of 6 bases from V and 1 base from J, the junction contained 3 bases not matched to a gene. The method was immunoSEQ multiplex PCR; TCRdb's version includes in-frame clones alone and lacks a portion of them. The sample contains about 150,000 clones, around 90% of which appear only once. A word on this clone: Its antigen is not identified.

Sequenced here: peripheral blood, sampled 28 days after the second AZD1222 dose. The receptor was derived from an adult who received the AZD1222 COVID-19 vaccine. J is TRBJ2-5 and V is TRBV6-5, with TRBD2 identical over 12 bases. DNA of the CDR3: TGTGCCAGCAGAAGACTAGCGGGGGTCCAAGAGACCCAGTACTTC. It translates to CASRRLAGVQETQYF.